This passage covers 27 T cell receptor beta chains from one sample sequenced in a study of T cell responses to AZD1222 COVID-19 vaccine. Sequenced by immunoSEQ multiplex PCR; TCRdb stores in-frame clones only, minus some. The table records approximately 75,000 clones, 80% to 90% of them present only once. The material sequenced was peripheral blood, taken 28 days after the second AZD1222 dose. The receptors derive from an adult who received the AZD1222 COVID-19 vaccine.

The V call is TRBV7-2, the J call TRBJ1-1, with D perhaps TRBD1 (6 bases). Germline V gene lookup returns CDR1 SGHTA and CDR2 FQGNSA. The CDR3 is 15 residues long. V lost 5 bases and J 7 bases, leaving 20 bases between the germline ends. In DNA, the CDR3 is TGTGCCAGCAGCCCTCGGACAGCCCACCTGGATGAAGCTTTCTTT. Translating gives CASSPRTAHLDEAFF.

The chain links TRBV7-2 to TRBJ1-2, with D tentatively TRBD1 (6 bases). This CDR3 is 14 amino acids long. CDR1 is SGHTA and CDR2 is FQGNSA in the germline V gene. V lost 4 bases and J lost 4, with 13 bases in between. In DNA form, the CDR3 reads TGTGCCAGCAGCTCGGCGGGGGGGGCCTATGGCTACACCTTC. This sequence encodes CASSSAGGAYGYTF.

V gene TRBV6-5 combines with J gene TRBJ1-1, with D maybe TRBD1 (5 bases). With 0 bases removed from V and 3 bases from J, the gap between germline ends came to 11 bases. Germline CDR1 reads MNHEY; CDR2 reads SVGAGI. The CDR3 is 15 residues long. The CDR3 region has the DNA TGTGCCAGCAGTTACTCCTCGCAGGGCTACACTGAAGCTTTCTTT. Translating it yields CASSYSSQGYTEAFF.

The rearrangement uses TRBV2 and TRBJ1-2, with D possibly being TRBD1 (6 bases). CDR3 length: 15 residues. CDR1 is SNHLY, CDR2 FYNNEI, per germline. With 3 bases removed from V and 4 bases from J, the gap between germline ends came to 15 bases. The CDR3 is CASSEYRDKFYGYTF. The CDR3 nucleotides are TGTGCCAGCAGTGAGTATAGGGACAAATTCTATGGCTACACCTTC. Full variable domain (rest looked up from reference TRBV2 and TRBJ1-2): EPEVTQTPSHQVTQMGQEVILRCVPISNHLYFYWYRQILGQKVEFLVSFYNNEISEKSEIFDDQFSVERPDGSNFTLKIRSTKLEDSAMYFCASSEYRDKFYGYTFGSGTRLTVV.

This sequence joins TRBV5-5 and TRBJ2-7, with 8 bases lining up with TRBD1. The CDR3 contains 15 residues. V was clipped by 4 bases and J by 2 bases; unmatched bases: 8. The germline CDR1 and CDR2 sequences are SGHKS and YYEKEE (reference sequence). The CDR3 loop is CASSAQPGQAYEQYF. The CDR3 DNA reads as TGTGCCAGCAGCGCTCAACCGGGACAGGCCTACGAGCAGTACTTC.

The chain joins TRBV30 to TRBJ2-7, with a possible D match to TRBD1 (6 bases). Trimming took 3 bases from V and 0 from J, leaving 12 bases between them. The germline CDR1 and CDR2 sequences are GTSNPN and SVGIG (reference sequence). This CDR3 has 14 residues. CDR3 amino acids: CAWSAGTYSYEQYF. The CDR3 nucleotides read TGTGCCTGGAGCGCCGGGACATACTCCTACGAGCAGTACTTC.

The rearrangement links TRBV9 to TRBJ2-7, with a weak D call TRBD1 (5 bases). The CDR3 sequence is 14 residues long. CDR1 SGDLS and CDR2 YYNGEE come from the germline V gene. Trimming took 4 bases from V and 3 from J, leaving 14 bases between them. The CDR3 reads CASSPWTDSYEQYF. The CDR3 bases are TGTGCCAGCAGCCCATGGACCGACAGCTACGAGCAGTACTTC.

In nucleotides, the CDR3 is TGTGCCAGCAGTAATTGGGGACCTTACAATGAGCAGTTCTTC. It encodes CASSNWGPYNEQFF. The chain uses TRBV6-5 and TRBJ2-1, with D possibly called TRBD1 or TRBD2 (5 bases each). The CDR3 is 14 residues long. Trimming shortened V by 5 bases and J by 4 bases, and 12 bases separated the two germline ends. CDR1 is MNHEY, CDR2 SVGAGI, per germline.

V gene TRBV19 combines with J gene TRBJ1-5, with 10 bases identical to TRBD1. This CDR3 is built from 15 residues. J was trimmed by 4 bases and V by 3 bases; bases with no gene match: 3. Germline CDR1 reads LNHDA; CDR2 reads SQIVND (reference sequence). Here the CDR3 reads CASSISGQGNQPQHF. The DNA of the CDR3 is TGTGCCAGTAGTATCTCGGGACAGGGGAATCAGCCCCAGCATTTT.

This clone came up once. The chain combines TRBV28 with TRBJ1-2; a weak D match, TRBD1 (5 bases). The V end was cut by 2 bases, the J end by 7 bases, with 11 bases between. CDR1 is MDHEN, CDR2 SYDVKM, per germline. CDR3 length: 13 amino acids. CDR3 amino acids: CASSLGTVGGYTF. The CDR3 DNA sequence: TGTGCCAGCAGTTTAGGGACCGTGGGTGGCTACACCTTC.

The chain links TRBV7-9 to TRBJ1-2; possible D gene TRBD1, 5 bases. V shed 4 bases and J shed 4 bases, with 16 bases lying between them. Germline V CDR1 and CDR2: SEHNR, FQNEAQ (reference sequence). This CDR3 is 15 amino acids long. CDR3 amino acids: CASSSTRGSGYGYTF. The CDR3 DNA is TGTGCCAGCAGCTCTACGCGGGGCTCAGGCTATGGCTACACCTTC.

In DNA, the CDR3 is TGTGCCAGCAGAGCGGGACTCGGGGAGACCCAGTACTTC. Its translation: CASRAGLGETQYF. This chain joins TRBV2 and TRBJ2-5; 7 positions match TRBD2. From germline, CDR1 is SNHLY and CDR2 FYNNEI. This CDR3 region has 13 residues. V was clipped by 6 bases and J by 5 bases; unmatched bases: 6.

The table lists this clone with a few counts. The rearrangement links TRBV5-1 to TRBJ2-4, with 9 positions matching TRBD2. J lost 7 bases, V lost 5 bases, and 7 bases had no gene match. The CDR3 sequence is 14 residues long. The germline V gene has CDR1 SGHRS and CDR2 YFSETQ. This chain's CDR3 is CASSSAGGRNIQYF. Written as DNA, the CDR3 is TGCGCCAGCAGTTCGGCGGGGGGGCGGAACATTCAGTACTTC.

The genes are TRBV14 and TRBJ2-7, with a tentative D call TRBD2 (5 bases). V gave up 0 bases and J gave up 0 bases, with 12 bases separating them. The CDR3 loop spans 16 amino acids. CDR1 is SGHDN and CDR2 is FVKESK in the germline V gene. This chain's CDR3 is CASSQDGGPSSYEQYF. CDR3 nucleotide sequence: TGTGCCAGCAGCCAAGATGGAGGTCCATCCTCCTACGAGCAGTACTTC. The entire variable domain, with the rest obtained from reference TRBV14 and TRBJ2-7, is as follows: EAGVTQFPSHSVIEKGQTVTLRCDPISGHDNLYWYRRVMGKEIKFLLHFVKESKQDESGMPNNRFLAERTGGTYSTLKVQPAELEDSGVYFCASSQDGGPSSYEQYFGPGTRLTVT.

V is TRBV6-5 and J is TRBJ1-6, with D possibly matching TRBD1 (5 bases). This CDR3 comprises 14 residues. Germline lookup yields CDR1 MNHEY and CDR2 SVGAGI. Trimming removed 5 bases at V and 10 bases at J, with 15 bases between. The CDR3 spells CASSRRDGWSPLHF. The CDR3 region has the DNA TGTGCCAGCAGTCGCCGGGACGGGTGGTCACCCCTCCACTTT.

The chain employs TRBV5-6 and TRBJ1-2; D is undetermined. Germline V gene sequence: CDR1 SGHDT, CDR2 YYEEEE. The CDR3 extends over 14 amino acids. V was cut by 4 bases and J by 8 bases, with 18 bases left in between. The CDR3 sequence is CASSPPSWKAGYTF. Here the CDR3 DNA reads TGTGCCAGCAGCCCCCCGAGTTGGAAGGCGGGCTACACCTTC.

The chain employs TRBV7-2 and TRBJ1-6; D ambiguous. CDR3 length: 15 residues. V was clipped by 5 bases and J by 7 bases, with 15 bases between them. Germline CDR1 reads SGHTA; CDR2 reads FQGNSA. CDR3 protein: CASSPERSLNSPLHF. In DNA form, the CDR3 reads TGTGCCAGCAGCCCAGAGAGATCACTAAATTCACCCCTCCACTTT.

The chain joins TRBV6-1 to TRBJ2-5; 13 bases fit TRBD2. Trimming at V came to 0 bases and at J to 4 bases, leaving 14 bases not matched to a gene. Germline lookup yields CDR1 MNHNS and CDR2 SASEGT. The CDR3 extends over 20 amino acids. CDR3: CASSEALPTSGGAGRETQYF. DNA of the CDR3: TGTGCCAGCAGTGAAGCGCTTCCAACTAGCGGGGGGGCCGGGAGAGAGACCCAGTACTTC.

This chain's CDR3 is CASSLSRDSDEQYF. The CDR3 bases are TGTGCCAGCAGCTTATCCAGGGACAGCGACGAGCAGTACTTC. The gene calls are TRBV7-2 and TRBJ2-7; 7 positions agree with TRBD1. From germline, CDR1 is SGHTA and CDR2 FQGNSA. V shed 2 bases and J 5 bases; nucleotides not matched to a gene: 6. CDR3 size: 14 residues.

The rearrangement uses TRBV3-1 (or the pseudogene TRBV3-2) and TRBJ1-2; tentatively, D is TRBD1 (5 bases). The CDR3 spans 13 residues. Germline lookup yields CDR1 LGHDT and CDR2 YNNKEL (reference sequence). Deletions cut 2 bases from V and 9 bases from J, with 13 bases between. CDR3 in amino acids: CASSQREGLRYTF. In nucleotides, the CDR3 is TGTGCCAGCAGCCAAAGGGAGGGGTTGCGCTACACCTTC.

CDR3 region: CASSELRQNTEAFF. The CDR3 DNA reads as TGTGCCAGCAGTGAATTAAGGCAGAACACTGAAGCTTTCTTT. This sequence joins TRBV2 and TRBJ1-1; unclear D gene. V was trimmed by 2 bases and J by 1 base, leaving 8 bases between them. Germline CDR1 is SNHLY and CDR2 is FYNNEI. The CDR3 is made up of 14 amino acids.

The chain couples TRBV10-3 to TRBJ1-1, with a weak D call TRBD1 (6 bases). The ends were cut back, 0 bases at V and 4 bases at J, with 12 bases in the middle. CDR1 and CDR2 from the germline V gene are ENHRY and SYGVKD. CDR3 length: 15 residues. This CDR3 reads CAISESMVGGTEAFF. CDR3 nucleotides: TGTGCCATCAGTGAGTCGATGGTAGGGGGCACTGAAGCTTTCTTT.

This clone has more than one count but fewer than ten. This CDR3 is also generated by other DNA sequences in the sample. The V gene is TRBV12-3 or TRBV12-4, the J gene TRBJ2-3, with unresolved D. The CDR3 is 11 residues long. V dropped 3 bases and J dropped 5 bases, with 3 bases sitting between them. Here the CDR3 DNA reads TGTGCCAGCAGTTTTGGAGATACGCAGTATTTT. Translated, it gives CASSFGDTQYF.

This clone is a singleton in its sample. The gene calls are TRBV5-6 and TRBJ2-7; D possibly corresponds to TRBD2 (6 bases). The length of the CDR3 is 16 residues. Trimming shortened V by 4 bases and J by 0 bases, and 17 bases separated the two germline ends. Per germline, CDR1 SGHDT and CDR2 YYEEEE. CDR3 region: CASSLPRTEGSYEQYF. The CDR3 DNA reads TGTGCCAGCAGCCTGCCGCGGACGGAGGGCTCCTACGAGCAGTACTTC.

J is TRBJ1-6 and V is TRBV6-6; 9 nucleotides agree with TRBD1. The J segment lost 7 bases and the V segment lost 4 bases, leaving 5 bases of the junction unmatched. The CDR3 runs 15 residues. CDR1 is MNHNY, CDR2 SVGAGI, per germline (reference sequence). CDR3 nucleotide sequence: TGTGCCAGCAGTTCCGGAGGACAGGGGAATTCACCCCTCCACTTT. It translates to CASSSGGQGNSPLHF.

The gene calls are TRBV6-1 and TRBJ2-7; possibly TRBD2 for D (5 bases). Trimming cost V 0 bases and J 4 bases, with 13 bases left between them. CDR3 length equals 15 residues. Germline V CDR1 and CDR2: MNHNS, SASEGT. Here the CDR3 DNA reads TGTGCCAGCAGTGAAGCGAACGGGGTGGGATACGAGCAGTACTTC. It is translated as CASSEANGVGYEQYF.

For the CDR3, the DNA is TGTGCCAGCAGCCGCGGACTAAGTCTAAGGACGGCTGAAGCTTTCTTT. Translated, it gives CASSRGLSLRTAEAFF. This chain connects TRBV5-6 to TRBJ1-1, with unresolved D. The V gene lost 4 bases and the J gene lost 6 bases, with 22 bases spanning the gap. Germline V CDR1 and CDR2: SGHDT, YYEEEE. This CDR3 contains 16 residues.